Each of the 11 T cell receptor beta chains below was sequenced from the same sample in a study of cytomegalovirus exposure and HLA in healthy donors. Both 60 Vbeta primers and 13 Jbeta primers went into the PCR. TCRdb keeps only in-frame clones here, not all; method: immunoSEQ multiplex PCR. The data contain 120,000 or so clones, more than 9% of them singletons. The source material was PBMCs. All receptors derive from a young woman in good health and CMV-seropositive.

This clone was seen a handful of times. This chain uses TRBV28 with TRBJ1-2; 7 nucleotides align to TRBD1. The V segment lost 9 bases and the J segment 5 bases; nucleotides outside the gene matches: 9. Germline CDR1 MDHEN, CDR2 SYDVKM. This CDR3 has 13 residues. CDR3 region: CASSRGHGYGYTF. CDR3 nucleotide sequence: TGTGCCAGTTCGAGGGGGCATGGGTATGGCTACACCTTC.

The chain joins TRBV11-2 to TRBJ1-1; D is possibly TRBD1 (5 bases). Germline values: CDR1 SGHAT, CDR2 FQNNGV. This CDR3 comprises 14 residues. Trimming took 0 bases from V and 4 from J, leaving 9 bases between them. CDR3 loop: CASSLEGGITEAFF. The CDR3 nucleotides are TGTGCCAGCAGCTTAGAGGGGGGGATCACTGAAGCTTTCTTT. Full variable domain (outside the CDR3, taken from reference TRBV11-2 and TRBJ1-1): EAGVAQSPRYKIIEKRQSVAFWCNPISGHATLYWYQQILGQGPKLLIQFQNNGVVDDSQLPKDRFSAERLKGVDSTLKIQPAKLEDSAVYLCASSLEGGITEAFFGQGTRLTVV.

This clone has just a few counts. The chain couples TRBV5-4 to TRBJ2-3, with D hard to call. Trimming removed 2 bases at V and 0 bases at J, with 10 bases between. The CDR3 sequence is 15 residues long. CDR1 and CDR2 from the germline V gene are SGHNT and YYREEE (reference sequence). CDR3 in DNA: TGTGCCAGCAGCTTCGGGTATTCAAGCACAGATACGCAGTATTTT. This gives the protein CASSFGYSSTDTQYF.

This clone was seen more than once but under ten times. The V call is TRBV30, the J call TRBJ1-2; the D gene is possibly TRBD1 (5 bases). The V end lost 0 bases, the J end lost 8 bases, and 13 bases lay between the germline ends. The CDR3 loop spans 13 amino acids. Germline V CDR1 and CDR2: GTSNPN, SVGIG (reference sequence). The CDR3 region has the DNA TGTGCCTGGAGTGTAAATTCCCAGGGAGGCTACACCTTC. Encoded protein: CAWSVNSQGGYTF. Using reference TRBV30 and TRBJ1-2 for the parts outside the CDR3, the full variable domain is SQTIHQWPATLVQPVGSPLSLECTVEGTSNPNLYWYRQAAGRGLQLLFYSVGIGQISSEVPQNLSASRPQDRQFILSSKKLLLSDSGFYLCAWSVNSQGGYTFGSGTRLTVV.

This clone was seen only a few times. The V and J genes are TRBV2 and TRBJ1-2; the D gene is possibly TRBD1 (6 bases). The CDR3 totals 14 residues. Germline-derived CDR1 and CDR2 are SNHLY and FYNNEI. V lost 1 base and J 3 bases, leaving 9 bases between the germline ends. The CDR3 region is CASSEDNRDYGYTF. The CDR3 DNA sequence: TGTGCCAGCAGTGAAGATAACAGGGACTATGGCTACACCTTC.

This clone has more than one count but fewer than ten. This chain connects TRBV7-8 to TRBJ2-1; 12 bases agree with TRBD2. The ends lost 5 bases at V and 9 bases at J; junction bases unmatched: 8. The CDR3 length is 15 residues. From germline, CDR1 is SGHVS and CDR2 FQNEAQ. The CDR3 bases are TGTGCCAGCAGCCCCGGACTAGCGGGACGGGTTGAGCAGTTCTTC. It encodes CASSPGLAGRVEQFF.

A few counts support this clone. The chain couples TRBV7-9 to TRBJ2-3; D remains unclear. This CDR3 spans 15 amino acids. Germline V gene sequence: CDR1 SEHNR, CDR2 FQNEAQ (reference sequence). Between the trimmed V and J ends, which lost 2 bases and 0 bases, there was a span of 9 bases. CDR3 sequence: CASSLQILSTDTQYF. The CDR3, as DNA: TGTGCCAGCAGCTTACAGATTCTTAGCACAGATACGCAGTATTTT.

The chain has TRBV7-3 and TRBJ2-3; TRBD2 matches 14 bases. The CDR3 is 14 amino acids. The trim removed 8 bases at V and 7 bases at J, leaving 5 bases unmatched. CDR1 is SGHTA, CDR2 FQGTGA, per germline. CDR3 coding DNA: TGTGCCAGCGGACTAGCGGGAGGACAAAATACGCAGTATTTT. This translates into CASGLAGGQNTQYF.

J is TRBJ2-6 and V is TRBV6-5, with D tentatively TRBD1 (5 bases). The length of the CDR3 is 14 residues. Between the trimmed V and J ends, which lost 6 bases and 1 base, there was a span of 7 bases. CDR1 and CDR2 (germline): MNHEY, SVGAGI. CDR3 sequence (DNA): TGTGCCAGCAGAGCAGGGTCTGGGGCCAACGTCCTGACTTTC. As protein: CASRAGSGANVLTF.

About this clone itself: Because it lacks the conserved phenylalanine or tryptophan at the end, this CDR3 is likely a read error. This chain joins TRBV25-1 and TRBJ2-2, with TRBD2 matching over 8 bases. Trimming removed 3 bases from V and 2 bases from J; junction bases left unmatched: 5. The CDR3 extends over 16 amino acids. Per germline, CDR1 MGHDK and CDR2 SYGVNS. CDR3 bases: TGTGCCAGCAGTGAGATTAGCGGGAAAAACACCGGGGAGCTGTTTTTA. Translation gives CASSEISGKNTGELFL.

The chain couples TRBV5-5 to TRBJ2-1; 14 bases line up with TRBD2. J lost 6 bases, V lost 0 bases, and 11 bases had no gene match. The CDR3 is 19 amino acids. Germline V gene lookup returns CDR1 SGHKS and CDR2 YYEKEE (reference sequence). The CDR3 DNA is TGTGCCAGCAGCTTGGAGGGACTAGCGGGAGTTTACTCCGGCAATGAGCAGTTCTTC. It specifies CASSLEGLAGVYSGNEQFF.